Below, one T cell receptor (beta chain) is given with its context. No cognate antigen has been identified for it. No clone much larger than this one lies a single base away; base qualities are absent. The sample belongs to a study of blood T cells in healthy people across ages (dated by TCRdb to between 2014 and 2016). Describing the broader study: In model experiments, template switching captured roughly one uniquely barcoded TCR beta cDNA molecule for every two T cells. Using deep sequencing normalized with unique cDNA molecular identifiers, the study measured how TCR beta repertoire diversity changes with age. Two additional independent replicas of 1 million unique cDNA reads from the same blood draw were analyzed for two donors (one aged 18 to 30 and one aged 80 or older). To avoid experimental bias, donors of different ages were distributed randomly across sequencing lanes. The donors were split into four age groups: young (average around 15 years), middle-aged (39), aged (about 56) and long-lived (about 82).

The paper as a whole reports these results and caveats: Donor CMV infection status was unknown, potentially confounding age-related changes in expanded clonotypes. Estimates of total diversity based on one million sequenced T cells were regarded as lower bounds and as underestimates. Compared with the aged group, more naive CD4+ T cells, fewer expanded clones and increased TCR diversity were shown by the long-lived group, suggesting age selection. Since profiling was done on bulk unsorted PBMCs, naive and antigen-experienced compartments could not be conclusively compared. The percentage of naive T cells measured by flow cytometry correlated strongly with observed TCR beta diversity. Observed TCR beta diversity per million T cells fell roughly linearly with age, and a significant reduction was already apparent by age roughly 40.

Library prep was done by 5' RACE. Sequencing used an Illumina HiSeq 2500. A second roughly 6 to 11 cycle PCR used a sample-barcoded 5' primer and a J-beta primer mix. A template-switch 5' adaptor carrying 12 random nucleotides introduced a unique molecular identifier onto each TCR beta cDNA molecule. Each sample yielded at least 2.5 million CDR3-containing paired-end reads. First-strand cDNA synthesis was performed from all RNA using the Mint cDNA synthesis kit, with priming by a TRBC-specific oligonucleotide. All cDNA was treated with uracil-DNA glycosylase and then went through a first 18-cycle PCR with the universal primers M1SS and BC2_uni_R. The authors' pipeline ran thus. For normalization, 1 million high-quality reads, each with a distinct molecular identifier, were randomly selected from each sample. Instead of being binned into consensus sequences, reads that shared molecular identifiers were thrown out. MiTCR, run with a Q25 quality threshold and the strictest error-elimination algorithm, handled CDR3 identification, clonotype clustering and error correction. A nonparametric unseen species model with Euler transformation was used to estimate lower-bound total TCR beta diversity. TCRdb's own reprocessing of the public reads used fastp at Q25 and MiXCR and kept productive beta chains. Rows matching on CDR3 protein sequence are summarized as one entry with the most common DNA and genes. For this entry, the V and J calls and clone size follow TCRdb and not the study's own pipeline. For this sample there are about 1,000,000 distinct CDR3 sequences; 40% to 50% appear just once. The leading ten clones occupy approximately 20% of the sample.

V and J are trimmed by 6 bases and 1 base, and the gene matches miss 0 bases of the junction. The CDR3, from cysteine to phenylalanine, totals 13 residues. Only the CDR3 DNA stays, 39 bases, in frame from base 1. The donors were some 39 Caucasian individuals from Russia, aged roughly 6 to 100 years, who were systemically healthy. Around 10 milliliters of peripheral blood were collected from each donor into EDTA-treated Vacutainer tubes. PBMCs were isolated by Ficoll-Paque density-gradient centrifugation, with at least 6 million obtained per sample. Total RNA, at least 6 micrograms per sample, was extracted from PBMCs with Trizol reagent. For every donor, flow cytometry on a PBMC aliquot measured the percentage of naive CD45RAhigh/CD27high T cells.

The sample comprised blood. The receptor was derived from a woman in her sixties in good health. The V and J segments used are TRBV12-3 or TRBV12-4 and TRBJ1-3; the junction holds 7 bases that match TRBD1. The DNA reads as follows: TGTGCCAGCAGGGACAGGTCTGGAAACACCATATATTTT. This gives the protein CASRDRSGNTIYF.